What follows are 3 T cell receptor beta chains derived from one specimen sequenced in a study of T cell responses to AZD1222 COVID-19 vaccine. Produced via immunoSEQ multiplex PCR; TCRdb's table is partial and in-frame only. In the table there are 90,000 to 120,000 clones, 80% to 95% of which are singletons. The material sequenced was peripheral blood, taken 28 days after the second AZD1222 dose. Receptor source: an adult who received the AZD1222 COVID-19 vaccine.

V is TRBV28 and J is TRBJ2-3, with TRBD1 as a possible D gene (6 bases). Looked up from germline, CDR1 is MDHEN and CDR2 is SYDVKM. The V end was cut by 4 bases, the J end by 3 bases, with 14 bases between. The length of the CDR3 is 15 residues. CDR3 amino acids: CASSWEGQPTDTQYF. In DNA, the CDR3 is TGTGCCAGCAGTTGGGAAGGACAGCCAACAGATACGCAGTATTTT.

The chain combines TRBV5-6 with TRBJ1-4, with a weak D call TRBD1 (5 bases). Trimming left V 1 base short and J 0 bases short, with 7 bases between. Germline CDR1 reads SGHDT; CDR2 reads YYEEEE. The CDR3 has 15 residues. Here the CDR3 reads CASSLTGPTNEKLFF. CDR3 nucleotides: TGTGCCAGCAGCTTGACAGGCCCAACTAATGAAAAACTGTTTTTT.

V is TRBV5-6 and J is TRBJ1-5; D not certain. V was shortened by 1 base and J by 7 bases, with 12 bases between the two germline ends. This CDR3 contains 14 residues. Germline CDR1 and CDR2: SGHDT and YYEEEE. Written as DNA, the CDR3 is TGTGCCAGCAGCTTGTTAGAGGGTGGACAGCCCCAGCATTTT. As protein: CASSLLEGGQPQHF.